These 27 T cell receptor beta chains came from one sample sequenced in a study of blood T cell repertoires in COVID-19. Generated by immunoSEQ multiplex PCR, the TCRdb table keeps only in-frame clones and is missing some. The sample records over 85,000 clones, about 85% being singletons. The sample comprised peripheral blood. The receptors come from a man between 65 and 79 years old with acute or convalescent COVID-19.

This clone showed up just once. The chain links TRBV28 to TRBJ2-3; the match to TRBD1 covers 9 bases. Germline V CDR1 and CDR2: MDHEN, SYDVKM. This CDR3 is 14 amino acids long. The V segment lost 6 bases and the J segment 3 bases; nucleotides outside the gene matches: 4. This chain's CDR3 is CASREQGATDTQYF. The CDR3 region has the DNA TGTGCCAGCAGGGAACAGGGGGCAACAGATACGCAGTATTTT.

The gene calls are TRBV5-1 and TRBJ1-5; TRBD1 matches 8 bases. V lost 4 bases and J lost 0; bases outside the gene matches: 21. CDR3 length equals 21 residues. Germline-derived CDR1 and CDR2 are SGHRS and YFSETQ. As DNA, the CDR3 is TGCGCCAGCAGCCCGGAGAGGGACAGGATCGGAAAGCCCTATAGCAATCAGCCCCAGCATTTT. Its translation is CASSPERDRIGKPYSNQPQHF.

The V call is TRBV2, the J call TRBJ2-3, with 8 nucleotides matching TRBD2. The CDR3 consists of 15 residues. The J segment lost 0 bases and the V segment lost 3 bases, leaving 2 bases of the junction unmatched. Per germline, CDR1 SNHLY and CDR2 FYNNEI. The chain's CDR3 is CASSDGGGSTDTQYF. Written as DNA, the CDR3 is TGTGCCAGCAGTGACGGGGGGGGCAGCACAGATACGCAGTATTTT.

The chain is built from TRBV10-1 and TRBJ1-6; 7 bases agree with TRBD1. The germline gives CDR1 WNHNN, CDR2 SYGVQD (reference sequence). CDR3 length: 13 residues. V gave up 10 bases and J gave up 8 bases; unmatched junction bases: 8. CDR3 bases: TGCGCCACCCAGGGGGACAGAGATTCACCCCTCCACTTT. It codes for CATQGDRDSPLHF.

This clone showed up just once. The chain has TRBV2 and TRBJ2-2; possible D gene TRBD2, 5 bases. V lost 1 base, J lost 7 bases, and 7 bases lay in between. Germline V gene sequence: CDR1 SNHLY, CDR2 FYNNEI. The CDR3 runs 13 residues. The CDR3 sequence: CASSEEAVGELFF. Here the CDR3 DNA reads TGTGCCAGCAGTGAAGAAGCGGTCGGGGAGCTGTTTTTT.

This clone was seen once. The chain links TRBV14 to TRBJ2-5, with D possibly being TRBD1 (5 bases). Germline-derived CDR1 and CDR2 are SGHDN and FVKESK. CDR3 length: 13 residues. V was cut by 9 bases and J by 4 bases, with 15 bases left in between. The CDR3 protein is CASNRVGPETQYF. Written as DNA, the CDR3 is TGTGCCAGTAACCGGGTGGGGCCAGAGACCCAGTACTTC.

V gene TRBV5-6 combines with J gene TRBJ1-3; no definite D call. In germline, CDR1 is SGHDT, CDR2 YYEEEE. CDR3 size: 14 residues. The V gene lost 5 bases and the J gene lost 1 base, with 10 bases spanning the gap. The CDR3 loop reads CASSLGRSGNTIYF. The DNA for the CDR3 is TGTGCCAGCAGTTTAGGGAGGTCTGGAAACACCATATATTTT.

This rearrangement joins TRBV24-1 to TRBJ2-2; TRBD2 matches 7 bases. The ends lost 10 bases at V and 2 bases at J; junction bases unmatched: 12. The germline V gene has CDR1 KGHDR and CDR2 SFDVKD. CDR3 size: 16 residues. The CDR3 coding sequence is TGTGCCACGGGAGGGACCCCAGAAACTAACACCGGGGAGCTGTTTTTT. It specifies CATGGTPETNTGELFF.

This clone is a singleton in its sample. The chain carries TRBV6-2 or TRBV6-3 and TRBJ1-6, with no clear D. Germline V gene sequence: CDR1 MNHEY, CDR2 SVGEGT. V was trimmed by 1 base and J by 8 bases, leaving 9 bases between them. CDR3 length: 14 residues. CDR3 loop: CASSYWGGDSPLHF. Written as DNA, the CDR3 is TGTGCCAGCAGTTACTGGGGAGGAGATTCACCCCTCCACTTT.

CDR3 sequence (DNA): TGTGCCAGCAGGGCGGGGGGTTATGTTACGCAGTATTTT. Its protein product is CASRAGGYVTQYF. The gene calls are TRBV2 and TRBJ2-3; TRBD2 matches at 8 bases. V shed 6 bases, J shed 8 bases, and the junction held 7 bases outside the gene matches. This CDR3 is built from 13 residues. Per the germline V gene, CDR1 is SNHLY and CDR2 is FYNNEI.

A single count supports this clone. CDR3 nucleotide sequence: TGTGCCAGCAGTTTAGTCGATGTGAGAGCGGGGGGCTCGAAAGAGACCCAGTACTTC. This translates into CASSLVDVRAGGSKETQYF. This chain uses TRBV27 with TRBJ2-5; the match to TRBD2 covers 9 bases. V was clipped by 2 bases and J by 3 bases; unmatched bases: 16. The CDR3 is 19 amino acids. Germline V gene data show CDR1 as MNHEY and CDR2 as SMNVEV (reference sequence).

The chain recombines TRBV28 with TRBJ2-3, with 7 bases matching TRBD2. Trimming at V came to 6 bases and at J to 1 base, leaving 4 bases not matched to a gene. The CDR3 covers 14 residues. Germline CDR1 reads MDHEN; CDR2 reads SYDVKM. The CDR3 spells CASSPRGGTDTQYF. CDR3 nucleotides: TGTGCCAGCAGCCCCCGGGGGGGCACAGATACGCAGTATTTT.

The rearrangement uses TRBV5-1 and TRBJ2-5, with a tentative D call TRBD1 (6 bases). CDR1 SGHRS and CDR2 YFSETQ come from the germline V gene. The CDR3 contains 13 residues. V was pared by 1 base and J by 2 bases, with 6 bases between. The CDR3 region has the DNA TGCGCCAGCAGCTTGCAGGGGCAAGAGACCCAGTACTTC. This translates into CASSLQGQETQYF.

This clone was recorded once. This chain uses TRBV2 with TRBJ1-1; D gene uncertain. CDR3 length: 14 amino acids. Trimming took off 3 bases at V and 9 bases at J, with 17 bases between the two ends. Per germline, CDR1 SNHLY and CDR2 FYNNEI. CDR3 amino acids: CASSELSYRDKAFF. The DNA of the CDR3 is TGTGCCAGCAGTGAGCTATCTTACAGAGATAAAGCTTTCTTT.

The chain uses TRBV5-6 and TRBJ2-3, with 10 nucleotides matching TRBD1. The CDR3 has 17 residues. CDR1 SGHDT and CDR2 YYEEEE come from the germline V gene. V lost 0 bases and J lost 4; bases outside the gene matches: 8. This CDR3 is CASSLVGQGPAADTQYF. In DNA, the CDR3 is TGTGCCAGCAGCTTGGTGGGACAGGGGCCAGCGGCAGATACGCAGTATTTT.

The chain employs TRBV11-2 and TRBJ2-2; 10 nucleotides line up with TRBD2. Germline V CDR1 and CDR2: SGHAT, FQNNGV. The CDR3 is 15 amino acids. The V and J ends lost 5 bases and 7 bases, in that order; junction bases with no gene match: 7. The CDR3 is CASSTQLAGIGELFF. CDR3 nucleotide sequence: TGTGCCAGCAGCACCCAACTAGCGGGGATCGGGGAGCTGTTTTTT. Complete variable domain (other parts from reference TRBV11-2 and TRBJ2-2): EAGVAQSPRYKIIEKRQSVAFWCNPISGHATLYWYQQILGQGPKLLIQFQNNGVVDDSQLPKDRFSAERLKGVDSTLKIQPAKLEDSAVYLCASSTQLAGIGELFFGEGSRLTVL.

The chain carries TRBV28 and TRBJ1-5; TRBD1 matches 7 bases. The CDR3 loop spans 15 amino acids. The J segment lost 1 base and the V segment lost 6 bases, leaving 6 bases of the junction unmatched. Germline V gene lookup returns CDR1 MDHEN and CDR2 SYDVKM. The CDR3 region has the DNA TGTGCCAGCAGCAACCGGGACAGAAGCAATCAGCCCCAGCATTTT. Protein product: CASSNRDRSNQPQHF.

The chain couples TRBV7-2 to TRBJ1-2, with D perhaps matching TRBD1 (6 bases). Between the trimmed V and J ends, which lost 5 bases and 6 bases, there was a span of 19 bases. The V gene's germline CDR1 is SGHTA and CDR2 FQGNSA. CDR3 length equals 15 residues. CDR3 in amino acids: CASSPSSRGLDGYTF. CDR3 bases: TGTGCCAGCAGCCCTAGTTCCAGGGGATTAGATGGCTACACCTTC.

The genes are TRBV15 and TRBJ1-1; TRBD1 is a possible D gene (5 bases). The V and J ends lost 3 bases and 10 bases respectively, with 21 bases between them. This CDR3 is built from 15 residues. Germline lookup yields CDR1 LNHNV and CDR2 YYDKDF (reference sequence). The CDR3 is CATSREIDSLGSAFF. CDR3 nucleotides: TGTGCCACCAGCAGGGAAATCGACAGTTTGGGATCAGCTTTCTTT.

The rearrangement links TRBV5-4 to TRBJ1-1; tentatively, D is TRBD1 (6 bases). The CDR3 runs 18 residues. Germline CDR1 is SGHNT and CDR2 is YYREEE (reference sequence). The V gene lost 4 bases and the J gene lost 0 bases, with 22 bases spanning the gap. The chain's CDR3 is CASSPLRQTGSLNTEAFF. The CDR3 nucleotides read TGTGCCAGCAGCCCCCTCCGGCAGACAGGATCCCTGAACACTGAAGCTTTCTTT.

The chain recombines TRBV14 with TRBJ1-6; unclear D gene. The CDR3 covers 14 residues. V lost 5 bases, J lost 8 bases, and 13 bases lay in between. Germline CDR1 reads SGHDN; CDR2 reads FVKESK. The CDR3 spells CASSGGQAYSPLHF. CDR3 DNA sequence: TGTGCCAGCAGCGGAGGCCAGGCCTATTCACCCCTCCACTTT. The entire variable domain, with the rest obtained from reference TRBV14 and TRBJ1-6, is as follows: EAGVTQFPSHSVIEKGQTVTLRCDPISGHDNLYWYRRVMGKEIKFLLHFVKESKQDESGMPNNRFLAERTGGTYSTLKVQPAELEDSGVYFCASSGGQAYSPLHFGNGTRLTVT.

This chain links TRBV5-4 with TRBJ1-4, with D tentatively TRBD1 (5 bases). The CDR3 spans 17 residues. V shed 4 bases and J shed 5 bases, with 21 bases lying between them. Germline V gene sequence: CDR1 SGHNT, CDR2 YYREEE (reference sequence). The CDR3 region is CASSAQKVGTDNEKLFF. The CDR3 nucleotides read TGTGCCAGCAGCGCCCAAAAGGTTGGGACTGACAATGAAAAACTGTTTTTT.

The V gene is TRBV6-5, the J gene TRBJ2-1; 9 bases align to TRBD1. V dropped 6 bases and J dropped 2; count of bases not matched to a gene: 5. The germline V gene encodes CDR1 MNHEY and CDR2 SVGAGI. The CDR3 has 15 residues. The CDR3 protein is CASRGTGHAYNEQFF. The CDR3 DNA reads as TGTGCCAGCAGGGGGACAGGGCATGCCTACAATGAGCAGTTCTTC.

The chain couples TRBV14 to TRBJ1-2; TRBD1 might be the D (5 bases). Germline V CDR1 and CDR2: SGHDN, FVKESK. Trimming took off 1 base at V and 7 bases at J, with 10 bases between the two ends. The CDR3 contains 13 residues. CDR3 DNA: TGTGCCAGCAGCCAAGCAGGGCCGGGTGGCTACACCTTC. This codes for CASSQAGPGGYTF.

The CDR3 sequence: CATSREDGTGQETQYF. The DNA of the CDR3 is TGTGCCACCAGCAGGGAGGACGGGACAGGGCAAGAGACCCAGTACTTC. V gene TRBV15 combines with J gene TRBJ2-5; 9 nucleotides line up with TRBD1. Germline V lookup: CDR1 LNHNV, CDR2 YYDKDF (reference sequence). V trimming: 3 bases; J trimming: 2 bases; junction bases outside the gene matches: 7. This CDR3 is built from 16 residues.

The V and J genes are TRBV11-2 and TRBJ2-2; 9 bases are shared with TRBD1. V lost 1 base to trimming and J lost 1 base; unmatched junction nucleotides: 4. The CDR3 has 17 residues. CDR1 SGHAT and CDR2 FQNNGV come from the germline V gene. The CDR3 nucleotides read TGTGCCAGCAGCTTAGGGACAGGGGCTTTGAACACCGGGGAGCTGTTTTTT. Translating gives CASSLGTGALNTGELFF.

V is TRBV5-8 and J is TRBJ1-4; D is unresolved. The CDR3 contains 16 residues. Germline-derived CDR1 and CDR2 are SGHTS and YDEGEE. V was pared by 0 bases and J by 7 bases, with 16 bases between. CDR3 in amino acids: CASSLVFRRRGEKLFF. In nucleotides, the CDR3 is TGTGCCAGCAGCTTGGTTTTCCGGCGGCGGGGTGAAAAACTGTTTTTT.